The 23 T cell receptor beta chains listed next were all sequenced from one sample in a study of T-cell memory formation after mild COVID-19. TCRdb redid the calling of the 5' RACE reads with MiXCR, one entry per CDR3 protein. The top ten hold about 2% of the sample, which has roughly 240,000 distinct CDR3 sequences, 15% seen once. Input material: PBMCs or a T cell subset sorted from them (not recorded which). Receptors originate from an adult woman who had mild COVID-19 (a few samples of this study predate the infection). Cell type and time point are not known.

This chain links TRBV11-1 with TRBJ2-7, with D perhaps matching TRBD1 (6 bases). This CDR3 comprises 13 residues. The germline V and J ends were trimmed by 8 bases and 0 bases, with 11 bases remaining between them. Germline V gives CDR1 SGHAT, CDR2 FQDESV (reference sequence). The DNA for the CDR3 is TGTGCCAGCCGAACAGGGAACTCCTACGAGCAGTACTTC. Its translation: CASRTGNSYEQYF.

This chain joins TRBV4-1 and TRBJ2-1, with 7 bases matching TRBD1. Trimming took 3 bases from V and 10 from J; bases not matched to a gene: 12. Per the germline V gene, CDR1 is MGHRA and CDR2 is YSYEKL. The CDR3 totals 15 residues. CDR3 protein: CASSHFGQGVMEQFF. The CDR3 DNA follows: TGCGCCAGCAGCCATTTCGGGCAGGGGGTGATGGAGCAGTTCTTC.

The DNA for the CDR3 is TGTGCCATCAGTGGGGGTGACACTGAAGCTTTCTTT. This codes for CAISGGDTEAFF. This sequence joins TRBV10-3 and TRBJ1-1; unclear D gene. This CDR3 comprises 12 residues. V lost 4 bases and J lost 3, with 6 bases in between. The germline gives CDR1 ENHRY, CDR2 SYGVKD.

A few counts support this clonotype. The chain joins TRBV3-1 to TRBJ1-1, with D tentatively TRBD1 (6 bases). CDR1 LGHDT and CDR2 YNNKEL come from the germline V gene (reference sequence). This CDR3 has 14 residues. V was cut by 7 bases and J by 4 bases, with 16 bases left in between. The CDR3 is CASTPNRVSTEAFF. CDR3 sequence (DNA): TGTGCCAGCACCCCAAACAGGGTAAGCACTGAAGCTTTCTTT.

This chain's CDR3 is CSVYTHNYGYTF. The CDR3 coding sequence is TGCAGCGTTTATACACACAACTATGGCTACACCTTC. The rearrangement uses TRBV29-1 and TRBJ1-2, with D unresolved. The germline V and J ends were trimmed by 5 bases and 2 bases, with 9 bases remaining between them. The CDR3 is 12 amino acids. The V gene's germline CDR1 is SQVTM and CDR2 ANQGSEA.

CDR3 in amino acids: CASSVGPDRYEQYF. CDR3 in DNA: TGTGCCAGCAGCGTGGGACCGGACAGGTACGAGCAGTACTTC. The chain recombines TRBV9 with TRBJ2-7; 7 positions agree with TRBD1. Trimming cost V 2 bases and J 4 bases; bases outside gene matches: 6. The CDR3 covers 14 residues. Per germline, CDR1 SGDLS and CDR2 YYNGEE. The whole variable domain, filled in from reference TRBV9 and TRBJ2-7, reads DSGVTQTPKHLITATGQRVTLRCSPRSGDLSVYWYQQSLDQGLQFLIQYYNGEERAKGNILERFSAQQFPDLHSELNLSSLELGDSALYFCASSVGPDRYEQYFGPGTRLTVT.

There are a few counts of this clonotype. The CDR3 spells CASSLSGQGSLGEQFF. Written as DNA, the CDR3 is TGTGCCAGCAGTTTAAGCGGACAGGGATCACTGGGCGAGCAGTTCTTC. The V call is TRBV12-3 or TRBV12-4, the J call TRBJ2-1, with 8 bases matching TRBD1. The CDR3 loop spans 16 amino acids. V shed 2 bases and J 10 bases; nucleotides not matched to a gene: 13.

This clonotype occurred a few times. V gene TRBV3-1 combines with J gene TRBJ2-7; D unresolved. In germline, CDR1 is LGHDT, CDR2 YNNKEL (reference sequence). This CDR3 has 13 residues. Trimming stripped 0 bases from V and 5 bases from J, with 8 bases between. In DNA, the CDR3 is TGTGCCAGCAGCCAAGATCGGGTAAACGAGCAGTACTTC. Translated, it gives CASSQDRVNEQYF.

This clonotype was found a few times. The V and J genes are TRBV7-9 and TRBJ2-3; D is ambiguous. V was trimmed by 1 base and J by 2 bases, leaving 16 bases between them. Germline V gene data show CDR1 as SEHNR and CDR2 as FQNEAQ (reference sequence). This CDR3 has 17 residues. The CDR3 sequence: CASSLGPLGSYTDTQYF. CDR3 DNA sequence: TGTGCCAGCAGCTTAGGGCCTCTGGGTTCTTACACAGATACGCAGTATTTT.

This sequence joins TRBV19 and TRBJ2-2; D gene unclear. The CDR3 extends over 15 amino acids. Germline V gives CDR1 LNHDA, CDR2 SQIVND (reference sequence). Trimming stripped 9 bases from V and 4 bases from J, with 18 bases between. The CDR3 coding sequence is TGTGCCAGCACCCTCTTCGGAACCCCCACCGGGGAGCTGTTTTTT. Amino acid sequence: CASTLFGTPTGELFF.

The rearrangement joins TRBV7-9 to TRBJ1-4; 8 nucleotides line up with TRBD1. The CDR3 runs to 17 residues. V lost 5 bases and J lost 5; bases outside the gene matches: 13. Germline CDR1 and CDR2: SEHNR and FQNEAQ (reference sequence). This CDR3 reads CASSPRRSDRGNEKLFF. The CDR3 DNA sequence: TGTGCCAGCAGCCCCAGACGGTCCGACAGGGGAAATGAAAAACTGTTTTTT.

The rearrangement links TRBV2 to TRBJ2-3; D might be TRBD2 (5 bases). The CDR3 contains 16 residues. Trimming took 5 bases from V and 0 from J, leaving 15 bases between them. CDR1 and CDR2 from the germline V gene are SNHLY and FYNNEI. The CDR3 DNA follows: TGTGCCAGCAGTCTCCAATCCAGGACTAGCACAGATACGCAGTATTTT. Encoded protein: CASSLQSRTSTDTQYF.

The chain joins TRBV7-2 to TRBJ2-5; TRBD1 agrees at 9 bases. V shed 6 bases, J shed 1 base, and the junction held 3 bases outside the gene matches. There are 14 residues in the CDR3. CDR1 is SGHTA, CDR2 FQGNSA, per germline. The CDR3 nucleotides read TGTGCCAGCAGGCCACAGGGGGCCCAAGAGACCCAGTACTTC. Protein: CASRPQGAQETQYF.

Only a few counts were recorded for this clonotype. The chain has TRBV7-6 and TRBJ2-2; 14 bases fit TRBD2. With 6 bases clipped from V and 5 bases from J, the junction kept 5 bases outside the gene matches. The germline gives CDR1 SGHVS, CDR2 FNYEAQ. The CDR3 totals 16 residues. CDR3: CASSLGLAGGTGELFF. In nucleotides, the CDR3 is TGTGCCAGCAGTCTCGGACTAGCGGGAGGAACCGGGGAGCTGTTTTTT.

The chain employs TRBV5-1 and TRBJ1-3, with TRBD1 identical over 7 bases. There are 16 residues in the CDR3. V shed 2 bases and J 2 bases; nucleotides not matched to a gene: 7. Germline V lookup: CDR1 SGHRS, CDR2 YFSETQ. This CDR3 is CASSFGQAMTGNTIYF. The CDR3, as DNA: TGCGCCAGCAGCTTTGGACAGGCGATGACTGGAAACACCATATATTTT.

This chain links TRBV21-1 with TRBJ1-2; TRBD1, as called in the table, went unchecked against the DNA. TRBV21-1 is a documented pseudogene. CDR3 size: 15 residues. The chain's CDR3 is CASSSGDGGEEGYTF. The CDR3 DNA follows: TGTGCCAGCAGCTCGGGGGATGGGGGCGAAGAGGGCTACACCTTC.

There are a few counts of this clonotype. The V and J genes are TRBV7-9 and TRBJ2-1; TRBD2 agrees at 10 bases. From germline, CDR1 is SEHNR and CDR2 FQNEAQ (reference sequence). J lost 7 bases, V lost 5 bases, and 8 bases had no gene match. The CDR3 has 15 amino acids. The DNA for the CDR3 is TGTGCCAGCAGCCGAGCGGGGGGGCCAAGGAATGAGCAGTTCTTC. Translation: CASSRAGGPRNEQFF. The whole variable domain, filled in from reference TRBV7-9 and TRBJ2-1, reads DTGVSQNPRHKITKRGQNVTFRCDPISEHNRLYWYRQTLGQGPEFLTYFQNEAQLEKSRLLSDRFSAERPKGSFSTLEIQRTEQGDSAMYLCASSRAGGPRNEQFFGPGTRLTVL.

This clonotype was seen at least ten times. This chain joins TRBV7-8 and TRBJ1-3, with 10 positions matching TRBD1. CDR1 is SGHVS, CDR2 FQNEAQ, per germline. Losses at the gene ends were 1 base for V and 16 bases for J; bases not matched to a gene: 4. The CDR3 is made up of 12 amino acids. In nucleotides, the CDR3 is TGTGCCAGCAGCTTAGGGGACAGGGGACTGTATTTT. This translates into CASSLGDRGLYF.

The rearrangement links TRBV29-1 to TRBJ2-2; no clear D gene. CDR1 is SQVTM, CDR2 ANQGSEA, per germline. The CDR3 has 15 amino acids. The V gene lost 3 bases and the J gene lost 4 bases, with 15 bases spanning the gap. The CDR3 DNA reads TGCAGCGTTGAGGATCGATGGGGTGCCACCGGGGAGCTGTTTTTT. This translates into CSVEDRWGATGELFF.

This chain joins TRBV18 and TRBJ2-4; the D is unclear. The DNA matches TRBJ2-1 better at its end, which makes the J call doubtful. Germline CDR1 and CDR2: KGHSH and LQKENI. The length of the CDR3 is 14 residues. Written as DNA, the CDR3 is TGTGCCAGCTCTCCCCCGGCAGCCAAAAACATTCAGTTCTTC. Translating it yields CASSPPAAKNIQFF.

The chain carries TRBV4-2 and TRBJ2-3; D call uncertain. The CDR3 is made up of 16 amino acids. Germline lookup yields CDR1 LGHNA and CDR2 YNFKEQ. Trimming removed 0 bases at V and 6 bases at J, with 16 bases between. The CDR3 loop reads CASSQDAATLWDTQYF. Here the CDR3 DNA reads TGTGCCAGCAGCCAAGATGCAGCGACACTATGGGATACGCAGTATTTT.

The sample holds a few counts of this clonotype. CDR3 coding DNA: TGCGCCAGCAGCCAAGATCCTAGCGGGGGCTACTACAATGAGCAGTTCTTC. It translates to CASSQDPSGGYYNEQFF. The J gene is TRBJ2-1, the V gene TRBV4-1; the match to TRBD2 covers 10 bases. The germline V gene encodes CDR1 MGHRA and CDR2 YSYEKL. V lost 0 bases and J lost 3; bases outside the gene matches: 5. The CDR3 has 17 amino acids.

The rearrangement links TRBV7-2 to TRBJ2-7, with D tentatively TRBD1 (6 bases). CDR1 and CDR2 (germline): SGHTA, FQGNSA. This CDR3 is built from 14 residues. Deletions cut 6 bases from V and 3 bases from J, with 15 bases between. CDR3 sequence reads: CASSPSDRFYEQYF. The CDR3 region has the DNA TGTGCCAGCAGTCCCTCGGACAGATTCTACGAGCAGTACTTC.